This T cell receptor (beta chain) was found in a study of radiotherapy plus CTLA-4 blockade in lung cancer. Study-wide context: Patients showed objective responses in about 20% of cases, and disease control was achieved by under 40%. Study-level points and caveats: Response was reportedly best predicted by early blood T cell clone dynamics, with interferon-beta. Some TCR clones had been derived from tumors. These clones expanded in peripheral blood after radiotherapy plus ipilimumab.

Of note for this clone: Its matching antigen is unknown.

Germline loops: CDR1 SGHRS, CDR2 YFSETQ. CDR3 length: 13 residues. Losses at the gene ends were 3 bases for V and 10 bases for J; bases not matched to a gene: 1. Using immunoSEQ multiplex PCR, the repertoire was profiled, and TCRdb retains in-frame clones only, with some absent. The table records approximately 89,000 clones, about four fifths of them present only once. The material sequenced was peripheral blood, taken from a patient treated with radiotherapy plus ipilimumab. This TCR derives from a human donor with non-small cell lung cancer that progressed on radiotherapy plus ipilimumab. The chain has TRBV5-1 and TRBJ2-1, with TRBD2 identical over 13 bases. CDR3 bases: TGCGCCAGCAGCTGGGGACTAGCGGGAGAGCAGTTCTTC. As protein: CASSWGLAGEQFF.